This T cell receptor beta chain is drawn from a study of blood T cell repertoires in COVID-19. Study-wide background: The origin of the acute and convalescent COVID-19 samples was the United States, Italy and Spain.

Source study methods: Reference gene primer amplification yielded estimated nucleated cell counts. Generated by immunoSEQ multiplex PCR, the TCRdb table keeps only in-frame clones and is missing some. V and J calls and clone size are as listed in that table; D and trimming were resolved from the DNA. Of about 270,000 clones listed, about nine tenths are singletons. V dropped 4 bases and J dropped 5 bases, with 12 bases sitting between them. The CDR3 totals 12 residues. CDR1 is GTSNPN and CDR2 is SVGIG in the germline V gene (reference sequence). Sequenced sample: peripheral blood. J is TRBJ2-7 and V is TRBV30; D ambiguous. The origin of this receptor is a man between 50 and 59 years old with acute or convalescent COVID-19. This CDR3 is CAWNHLADEQYF. CDR3 bases: TGTGCCTGGAACCATCTGGCCGACGAGCAGTACTTC.